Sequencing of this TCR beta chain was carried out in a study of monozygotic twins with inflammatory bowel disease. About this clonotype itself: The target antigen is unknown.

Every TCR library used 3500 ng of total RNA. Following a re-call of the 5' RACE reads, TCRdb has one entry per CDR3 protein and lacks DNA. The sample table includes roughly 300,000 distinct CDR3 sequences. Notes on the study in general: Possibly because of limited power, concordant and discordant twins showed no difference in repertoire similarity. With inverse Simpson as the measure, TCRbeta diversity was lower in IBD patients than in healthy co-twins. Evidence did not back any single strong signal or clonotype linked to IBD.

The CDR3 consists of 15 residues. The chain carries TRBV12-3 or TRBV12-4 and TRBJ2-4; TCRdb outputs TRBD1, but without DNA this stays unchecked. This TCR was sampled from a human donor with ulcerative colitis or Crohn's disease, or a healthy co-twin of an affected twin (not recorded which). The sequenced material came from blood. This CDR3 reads CASSLGRGPINIQYF.